A single sample gave rise to the 3 T cell receptor beta chains below, sequenced in a study of Ad26.COV2.S vaccination and SARS-CoV-2 variants. Profiling relied on immunoSEQ multiplex PCR, and the TCRdb table lists in-frame clones only, not all of them. The sample records approximately 400,000 clones, roughly nine tenths being singletons. Material: peripheral blood, obtained after recovery from COVID-19. Every receptor here comes from a human donor who had recovered from COVID-19.

This clone has just one count. The chain employs TRBV27 and TRBJ1-2, with 7 positions matching TRBD1. The length of the CDR3 is 15 residues. Unmatched junction bases numbered 16, after V lost 10 bases and J lost 5 bases. CDR1 is MNHEY, CDR2 SMNVEV, per germline (reference sequence). The CDR3 loop reads CATVGGGAYGYGYTF. The CDR3 DNA reads TGTGCCACTGTGGGAGGGGGCGCTTATGGATATGGCTACACCTTC.

V usage is TRBV5-1 and J usage is TRBJ2-7; D may be TRBD1 or TRBD2 (6 bases each). The CDR3 length is 13 residues. Germline CDR1 and CDR2: SGHRS and YFSETQ. V lost 3 bases to trimming and J lost 2 bases, with 9 bases between them. The CDR3 is CASSSGAAYEQYF. The CDR3 nucleotides are TGCGCCAGCAGCTCGGGGGCAGCCTACGAGCAGTACTTC.

The CDR3 loop is CASSLGQETQYF. The CDR3 DNA reads as TGTGCCAGCAGTTTAGGACAAGAGACCCAGTACTTC. The chain uses TRBV27 and TRBJ2-5; the D is unclear. Between the trimmed V and J ends, which lost 2 bases and 2 bases, there was a span of 3 bases. CDR3 size: 12 residues. Looked up from germline, CDR1 is MNHEY and CDR2 is SMNVEV (reference sequence).